These 11 T cell receptor beta chains originate from one sample sequenced in a study of T cell changes during pregnancy in multiple sclerosis. Profiled with immunoSEQ multiplex PCR; TCRdb holds only in-frame clones, not every one. The profile shows 55,000 to 85,000 clones, about 94% of them singletons. Sequences were derived from peripheral blood, sampled in the third trimester of pregnancy. The receptors come from a female donor with multiple sclerosis, enrolled in a pregnancy study.

The chain joins TRBV7-3 to TRBJ2-1; D unresolved. CDR1 and CDR2 (germline): SGHTA, FQGTGA. Trimming removed 6 bases from V and 6 bases from J, with 12 bases in between. This CDR3 has 13 amino acids. CDR3 bases: TGTGCCAGCAGTGGGCCCCTCGCCAATGAGCAGTTCTTC. Translated: CASSGPLANEQFF.

The CDR3, as DNA: TGTGCCAGCAGCGGTTCCCCGGGACAGGTCTATGGCTACACCTTC. Translating gives CASSGSPGQVYGYTF. The chain couples TRBV6-6 to TRBJ1-2, with TRBD1 matching 8 bases. The germline V gene encodes CDR1 MNHNY and CDR2 SVGAGI (reference sequence). The CDR3 contains 15 residues. V dropped 6 bases and J dropped 4; count of bases not matched to a gene: 10.

J is TRBJ1-1 and V is TRBV27; D may be TRBD1 (5 bases). With 4 bases removed from V and 1 base from J, the gap between germline ends came to 13 bases. This CDR3 region has 15 residues. Germline lookup yields CDR1 MNHEY and CDR2 SMNVEV (reference sequence). The CDR3 reads CASSYRGYPNTEAFF. The DNA for the CDR3 is TGTGCCAGCAGTTATCGGGGGTACCCGAACACTGAAGCTTTCTTT.

The J gene is TRBJ2-7, the V gene TRBV7-3; D possibly corresponds to TRBD1 (5 bases). V shed 0 bases and J shed 4 bases, with 7 bases lying between them. Germline values: CDR1 SGHTA, CDR2 FQGTGA. The CDR3 covers 13 residues. CDR3 sequence: CASSLTAGYEQYF. In DNA form, the CDR3 reads TGTGCCAGCAGCTTAACGGCAGGGTACGAGCAGTACTTC.

This clone was counted only a few times. The CDR3 region is CASRPPTGGWGYTF. CDR3 nucleotides: TGTGCCAGCAGACCCCCGACAGGGGGCTGGGGCTACACCTTC. The V gene is TRBV6-5, the J gene TRBJ1-2; 10 nucleotides line up with TRBD1. The CDR3 length is 14 residues. V was pared by 6 bases and J by 8 bases, with 9 bases of the junction left unmatched. Germline V gene data show CDR1 as MNHEY and CDR2 as SVGAGI.

This clone has just one count. CDR3 protein: CASSVPGTGRISYNSPLHF. The CDR3 DNA follows: TGTGCCAGCAGCGTACCCGGGACAGGGCGCATCTCCTATAATTCACCCCTCCACTTT. The rearrangement links TRBV7-2 to TRBJ1-6; the match to TRBD1 covers 9 bases. The V gene's germline CDR1 is SGHTA and CDR2 FQGNSA. Trimming at V came to 5 bases and at J to 0 bases, leaving 11 bases not matched to a gene. CDR3 size: 19 residues.

The chain joins TRBV7-2 to TRBJ2-5, with 9 bases fitting TRBD1. CDR1 is SGHTA and CDR2 is FQGNSA in the germline V gene. The CDR3 is 14 amino acids. The trim removed 5 bases at V and 5 bases at J, leaving 6 bases unmatched. CDR3 DNA: TGTGCCAGCAGCCGTAGACAGGGGGGGGAGACCCAGTACTTC. Its protein is CASSRRQGGETQYF.

The chain has TRBV7-3 and TRBJ2-5; D is ambiguous. The CDR3 runs 13 residues. V shed 0 bases and J shed 4 bases, with 6 bases lying between them. Germline V gives CDR1 SGHTA, CDR2 FQGTGA. Written as DNA, the CDR3 is TGTGCCAGCAGCTTAACGTATGTAGAGACCCAGTACTTC. Amino acid sequence: CASSLTYVETQYF.

V usage is TRBV7-2 and J usage is TRBJ1-5; 7 nucleotides match TRBD1. From germline, CDR1 is SGHTA and CDR2 FQGNSA. The V and J ends lost 0 bases and 6 bases, in that order; junction bases with no gene match: 2. CDR3 length: 14 amino acids. This CDR3 is CASSLAQGGQPQHF. In DNA form, the CDR3 reads TGTGCCAGCAGCTTAGCCCAGGGGGGTCAGCCCCAGCATTTT.

Here the CDR3 reads CASSDARGGGGGYTF. As DNA, the CDR3 is TGCGCCAGCAGCGACGCCCGAGGGGGTGGGGGTGGCTACACCTTC. The rearrangement uses TRBV4-1 and TRBJ1-2; tentatively, D is TRBD1 (6 bases). Looked up from germline, CDR1 is MGHRA and CDR2 is YSYEKL. Trimming pared 5 bases from V and 7 bases from J, leaving 20 bases between. The CDR3 sequence is 15 residues long.

J is TRBJ1-2 and V is TRBV5-8, with TRBD1 matching over 9 bases. V lost 6 bases, J lost 5 bases, and 17 bases stayed unmatched. The germline V gene encodes CDR1 SGHTS and CDR2 YDEGEE. This CDR3 contains 17 residues. The CDR3 region is CASNFFRDRVNRYGYTF. The DNA of the CDR3 is TGTGCCAGCAACTTCTTCCGGGACAGGGTTAACCGATATGGCTACACCTTC. Full variable domain (outside the CDR3, taken from reference TRBV5-8 and TRBJ1-2): EAGVTQSPTHLIKTRGQQATLRCSPISGHTSVYWYQQALGLGLQFLLWYDEGEERNRGNFPPRFSGRQFPNYSSELNVNALELEDSALYLCASNFFRDRVNRYGYTFGSGTRLTVV.